The rows below give T cell receptor beta chains drawn from one sample of a study of T cell changes during pregnancy in multiple sclerosis. Assay used: immunoSEQ multiplex PCR; TCRdb lists only in-frame clones, some missing. Here the sample spans about 87,000 clones, 80% to 95% being singletons. Specimen: peripheral blood, collected in the third trimester of pregnancy. The receptors were gathered from a female donor in good health, enrolled as a control in a pregnancy study. Both conserved end residues are part of each CDR3. Each record gives: clone size, J gene, D gene, V gene, CDR3 protein, CDR3 DNA. D genes are given only for firm matches. The size field is filled for only some rows; it gives once, few, many or a size class.

-	TRBJ2-7	-	TRBV7-8	CASSPGYEQYF	TGTGCCAGCAGCCCCGGGTACGAGCAGTACTTC
-	TRBJ2-5	-	TRBV7-9	CASSSPRGKWETQYF	TGTGCCAGCAGCTCTCCCAGGGGCAAGTGGGAGACCCAGTACTTC
-	TRBJ1-2	TRBD1	TRBV28	CASSLSGTDRVGEGGYTF	TGTGCCAGCAGTTTATCTGGAACGGACAGGGTGGGAGAAGGTGGCTACACCTTC
once	TRBJ2-3	-	TRBV5-5	CASSYRGTDTQYF	TGTGCCAGCAGCTACAGGGGCACAGATACGCAGTATTTT
-	TRBJ2-5	-	TRBV6-6	CASTATRSGETQYF	TGTGCCAGCACCGCGACCCGGTCGGGGGAGACCCAGTACTTC
-	TRBJ2-1	TRBD2	TRBV28	CASSSPTSGRRSNEQFF	TGTGCCAGCAGTTCCCCCACTAGCGGGAGGCGTTCCAATGAGCAGTTCTTC
-	TRBJ2-1	TRBD1	TRBV6-5	CASSYSGTGSNEQFF	TGTGCCAGCAGTTACTCCGGGACAGGAAGCAATGAGCAGTTCTTC
-	TRBJ2-2	-	TRBV7-8	CARRAGELFF	TGTGCCCGGCGGGCCGGGGAGCTGTTTTTT
once	TRBJ1-4	-	TRBV28	CASSPPGGEKLFF	TGTGCCAGCAGTCCCCCGGGTGGGGAAAAACTGTTTTTT
-	TRBJ2-7	TRBD2	TRBV5-1	CASSSGGLALATYEQYF	TGCGCCAGCAGCTCGGGAGGACTAGCATTAGCCACCTACGAGCAGTACTTC
-	TRBJ1-1	-	TRBV9	CASSRRGGANTEAFF	TGTGCCAGCAGCAGGAGAGGGGGTGCAAACACTGAAGCTTTCTTT
-	TRBJ2-7	TRBD2	TRBV2	CASHEAGVSYEQYF	TGTGCCAGCCATGAAGCGGGAGTGTCCTACGAGCAGTACTTC
-	TRBJ2-5	TRBD1	TRBV30	CAWRLGQAVQETQYF	TGTGCCTGGAGGCTTGGACAGGCGGTCCAAGAGACCCAGTACTTC
-	TRBJ2-1	-	TRBV2	CASSVSGGTSYNEQFF	TGTGCCAGCAGTGTATCCGGCGGGACCTCCTACAATGAGCAGTTCTTC
once	TRBJ2-1	TRBD2	TRBV5-6	CASSYLPSGRAGNEQFF	TGTGCCAGCAGTTATTTGCCTAGCGGGAGGGCGGGAAATGAGCAGTTCTTC
-	TRBJ2-3	TRBD1	TRBV14	CASSHKDRPGQGHLSDTQYF	TGTGCCAGCAGCCATAAAGATCGACCGGGACAGGGTCATCTTTCAGATACGCAGTATTTT
-	TRBJ1-1	-	TRBV28	CASSSTGMNTEAFF	TGTGCCAGCAGTTCTACAGGCATGAACACTGAAGCTTTCTTT
once	TRBJ2-7	-	TRBV5-1	CASSLLRGATYEQYF	TGCGCCAGCAGCCTGCTAAGGGGTGCAACCTACGAGCAGTACTTC
-	TRBJ1-5	-	TRBV28	CASTTSPGPQHF	TGTGCCAGCACCACATCACCGGGGCCCCAGCATTTT
-	TRBJ2-7	TRBD2	TRBV4-2	CASSQELAGGSSYEQYF	TGTGCCAGCAGCCAAGAACTAGCGGGGGGCAGCTCCTACGAGCAGTACTTC
-	TRBJ2-3	TRBD2	TRBV7-8	CASSLIAGGGNTDTQYF	TGTGCCAGCAGCTTAATAGCGGGAGGAGGGAACACAGATACGCAGTATTTT
-	TRBJ2-1	-	TRBV27	CASSFRWAYEQFF	TGTGCCAGCAGTTTCCGTTGGGCATATGAGCAGTTCTTC
-	TRBJ2-1	TRBD2	TRBV27	CASKHGRLGTTIGNEQFF	TGTGCCAGCAAGCATGGGCGACTTGGGACTACGATCGGGAATGAGCAGTTCTTC
once	TRBJ2-1	TRBD2	TRBV5-1	CASSPGLAGYNEQFF	TGCGCCAGCAGCCCGGGACTAGCGGGATACAATGAGCAGTTCTTC
-	TRBJ2-3	TRBD2	TRBV5-1	CASSLVREGPRNTDTQYF	TGCGCCAGCAGCTTGGTCCGGGAGGGCCCTCGAAACACAGATACGCAGTATTTT
-	TRBJ1-5	-	TRBV27	CASRFSGSGQPQHF	TGTGCCAGCAGATTTTCAGGGTCGGGTCAGCCCCAGCATTTT
-	TRBJ2-1	-	TRBV6-5	CASQRADEQFF	TGTGCCAGCCAGAGGGCGGATGAGCAGTTCTTC
once	TRBJ2-7	TRBD2	TRBV4-1	CASSHSGRSYEQYF	TGCGCCAGCAGCCACAGCGGGAGGTCTTACGAGCAGTACTTC
-	TRBJ2-2	-	TRBV27	CASSFGGAGGELFF	TGTGCCAGCAGTTTTGGGGGGGCAGGCGGGGAGCTGTTTTTT
-	TRBJ2-7	-	TRBV28	CASSLWPGGSRYEQYF	TGTGCCAGCAGTTTATGGCCTGGAGGGTCTCGCTACGAGCAGTACTTC
-	TRBJ2-7	TRBD1	TRBV28	CASSSTGTVYEQYF	TGTGCCAGCAGTTCTACGGGGACAGTCTACGAGCAGTACTTC
-	TRBJ1-1	-	TRBV25-1	CASSDANREDTEAFF	TGTGCCAGCAGTGACGCGAACAGAGAAGACACTGAAGCTTTCTTT
-	TRBJ2-1	TRBD2	TRBV15	CATSPLAGGNNEQFF	TGTGCCACCAGCCCACTAGCGGGAGGGAATAATGAGCAGTTCTTC
-	TRBJ2-7	TRBD2	TRBV5-1	CASSLVTSGREQYF	TGCGCCAGCAGCTTGGTAACTAGCGGGCGCGAGCAGTACTTC
-	TRBJ2-5	TRBD1	TRBV6-1	CASRQQGRRETQYF	TGTGCCAGCAGACAACAGGGGCGGAGGGAGACCCAGTACTTC
-	TRBJ2-7	TRBD1	TRBV7-6	CASSPERQGVNEQYF	TGTGCCAGCAGCCCTGAGCGACAGGGTGTTAACGAGCAGTACTTC
-	TRBJ2-5	-	TRBV7-9	CASITQEQETQYF	TGTGCCAGCATCACCCAGGAACAAGAGACCCAGTACTTC
few	TRBJ1-2	TRBD1	TRBV29-1	CSVGERTGSSDYGYTF	TGCAGCGTTGGGGAGCGGACAGGGAGCTCGGACTATGGCTACACCTTC
few	TRBJ1-2	TRBD1	TRBV2	CASSDRTGRYGYTF	TGTGCCAGCAGTGATCGGACAGGGAGATATGGCTACACCTTC
few	TRBJ2-3	TRBD1	TRBV14	CASSQAGTGRLLTQYF	TGTGCCAGCAGCCAAGCCGGGACAGGGAGACTTTTAACGCAGTATTTT
-	TRBJ2-3	TRBD1	TRBV2	CASSRDRAGDTQYF	TGTGCCAGCAGTAGGGACAGGGCCGGAGATACGCAGTATTTT
once	TRBJ2-3	-	TRBV28	CASSSQKRGTDTQYF	TGTGCCAGCAGTTCCCAGAAGAGGGGCACAGATACGCAGTATTTT
-	TRBJ2-2	TRBD1	TRBV29-1	CSVARGQNTGELFF	TGCAGCGTAGCTAGGGGGCAGAACACCGGGGAGCTGTTTTTT
once	TRBJ2-7	-	TRBV11-2	CASSLEGGKATEQYF	TGTGCCAGCAGCTTAGAGGGCGGGAAGGCCACCGAGCAGTACTTC
-	TRBJ1-5	-	TRBV19	CASSEGLSGNQPQHF	TGTGCCAGTAGCGAGGGACTGAGCGGAAATCAGCCCCAGCATTTT
-	TRBJ1-2	-	TRBV28	CASSLGAPPPGYTF	TGTGCCAGCAGTTTAGGGGCACCCCCTCCTGGCTACACCTTC
-	TRBJ1-3	-	TRBV9	CASSVDPSSGNTIYF	TGTGCCAGCAGCGTAGATCCGAGCTCTGGAAACACCATATATTTT
few	TRBJ1-2	-	TRBV5-1	CASSLERANYGYTF	TGCGCCAGCAGCTTGGAGAGAGCTAACTATGGCTACACCTTC
-	TRBJ2-3	-	TRBV5-1	CASREGAGGTDTQYF	TGCGCCAGCAGGGAGGGGGCCGGAGGCACAGATACGCAGTATTTT
-	TRBJ1-4	-	TRBV2	CASRATLPGVVFF	TGTGCCAGCAGAGCTACCCTACCAGGGGTAGTGTTTTTT
-	TRBJ2-7	-	TRBV4-2	CASSPIGTERYEQYF	TGTGCCAGCAGCCCCATCGGGACTGAACGCTACGAGCAGTACTTC
-	TRBJ2-3	-	TRBV15	CATSRDQGASTQYF	TGTGCCACCAGCAGAGATCAAGGGGCTTCTACGCAGTATTTT
-	TRBJ2-1	-	TRBV5-1	CASSLGGAYNEQFF	TGCGCCAGCAGCCTAGGGGGGGCTTACAATGAGCAGTTCTTC
-	TRBJ2-3	TRBD2	TRBV28	CASSLEGRDPASDTQYF	TGTGCCAGCAGTTTAGAGGGGAGGGACCCAGCATCAGATACGCAGTATTTT